The 32 T cell receptor beta chains presented below share a single source sample, sequenced in a study of blood T cell repertoires in COVID-19. Clones were read by immunoSEQ multiplex PCR, and TCRdb kept only the in-frame ones, dropping some. The sample shows a few hundred thousand clones, around 80% of them seen only once. Sample: peripheral blood. The receptors were gathered from a human donor in a cohort sampled during active COVID-19.

The chain couples TRBV19 to TRBJ2-1; weak D call: TRBD2 (5 bases). The germline V gene has CDR1 LNHDA and CDR2 SQIVND (reference sequence). The V end was cut by 6 bases, the J end by 4 bases, with 22 bases between. The CDR3 is made up of 17 amino acids. CDR3 region: CASSPGPPRGLYNEQFF. CDR3 DNA: TGTGCCAGTAGCCCCGGACCGCCACGCGGGTTGTACAATGAGCAGTTCTTC.

V and J are TRBV7-2 and TRBJ2-7; TRBD2 matches 15 bases. This CDR3 is 18 amino acids long. V gave up 2 bases and J gave up 5 bases; unmatched junction bases: 10. Germline CDR1 SGHTA, CDR2 FQGNSA. The CDR3 nucleotides read TGTGCCAGCAGCTTAAGGACCCCGGGACTAGCGGGAGGAAACGAGCAGTACTTC. Translated: CASSLRTPGLAGGNEQYF.

A few counts support this clone. The chain combines TRBV28 with TRBJ2-1; 11 bases are shared with TRBD2. Germline V gene data show CDR1 as MDHEN and CDR2 as SYDVKM. The CDR3 covers 18 residues. J was trimmed by 4 bases and V by 3 bases; bases with no gene match: 11. The CDR3: CASSFPSRGTSGYNEQFF. CDR3 sequence (DNA): TGTGCCAGCAGTTTCCCCTCTCGAGGGACTAGCGGATACAATGAGCAGTTCTTC.

The rearrangement links TRBV4-3 to TRBJ2-1; TRBD2 matches at 9 bases. J was trimmed by 5 bases and V by 0 bases; bases with no gene match: 11. This CDR3 comprises 18 residues. Germline-derived CDR1 and CDR2 are LGHNA and YSLEER. Here the CDR3 reads CASSQEAAGGEVNNEQFF. DNA for the CDR3: TGCGCCAGCAGCCAAGAAGCCGCGGGGGGGGAGGTTAACAATGAGCAGTTCTTC.

J is TRBJ2-3 and V is TRBV2; D unresolved. Trimming cost V 6 bases and J 1 base, with 5 bases left between them. CDR3 size: 12 residues. CDR1 SNHLY and CDR2 FYNNEI come from the germline V gene. CDR3 sequence: CASRIGTDTQYF. As DNA, the CDR3 is TGTGCCAGCAGGATAGGCACAGATACGCAGTATTTT. The variable domain in full, with the rest retrieved from reference TRBV2 and TRBJ2-3, is EPEVTQTPSHQVTQMGQEVILRCVPISNHLYFYWYRQILGQKVEFLVSFYNNEISEKSEIFDDQFSVERPDGSNFTLKIRSTKLEDSAMYFCASRIGTDTQYFGPGTRLTVL.

The chain has TRBV6-5 and TRBJ2-7, with a tentative D call TRBD1 (7 bases). This CDR3 region has 15 residues. CDR1 and CDR2 (germline): MNHEY, SVGAGI. The V and J ends lost 1 base and 1 base respectively, with 11 bases between them. The CDR3 sequence: CASSYFQGGSYEQYF. The CDR3 DNA is TGTGCCAGCAGTTACTTCCAGGGGGGATCCTACGAGCAGTACTTC.

Only one count was recorded for this clone. The J gene is TRBJ2-1, the V gene TRBV27; D is undetermined. The ends were cut back, 2 bases at V and 0 bases at J, with 5 bases in the middle. The CDR3 loop spans 14 amino acids. Germline values: CDR1 MNHEY, CDR2 SMNVEV (reference sequence). In DNA form, the CDR3 reads TGTGCCAGCAGTTTAGTTAGCTCCTACAATGAGCAGTTCTTC. The encoded protein is CASSLVSSYNEQFF.

This clone was detected once. The genes are TRBV2 and TRBJ1-1, with a tentative D call TRBD1 (6 bases). Trimming took off 4 bases at V and 3 bases at J, with 15 bases between the two ends. CDR3 size: 15 residues. The germline V gene encodes CDR1 SNHLY and CDR2 FYNNEI. CDR3 in DNA: TGTGCCAGCAGTGGGAACAGGGTAGTGTACACTGAAGCTTTCTTT. It encodes CASSGNRVVYTEAFF.

The chain joins TRBV7-2 to TRBJ2-3; 7 bases agree with TRBD2. The CDR3 has 16 amino acids. CDR1 SGHTA and CDR2 FQGNSA come from the germline V gene. J was trimmed by 2 bases and V by 2 bases; bases with no gene match: 7. CDR3 DNA: TGTGCCAGCAGCTTATGGATTAGCGGGCCCACAGATACGCAGTATTTT. It codes for CASSLWISGPTDTQYF. Together with reference TRBV7-2 and TRBJ2-3, the CDR3 gives the full variable domain: GAGVSQSPSNKVTEKGKDVELRCDPISGHTALYWYRQSLGQGLEFLIYFQGNSAPDKSGLPSDRFSAERTGGSVSTLTIQRTQQEDSAVYLCASSLWISGPTDTQYFGPGTRLTVL.

J is TRBJ2-3 and V is TRBV4-1; no definite D call. The germline gives CDR1 MGHRA, CDR2 YSYEKL. V was cut by 4 bases and J by 5 bases, with 16 bases left in between. This CDR3 has 15 residues. This CDR3 reads CASSRTVRMLDTQYF. CDR3 bases: TGCGCCAGCAGCCGCACAGTGCGAATGTTAGATACGCAGTATTTT.

About this clone: Additional DNA sequences in this sample encode the identical CDR3. The V call is TRBV27, the J call TRBJ2-7; 12 bases are shared with TRBD2. V lost 6 bases and J lost 2; bases outside the gene matches: 2. CDR1 and CDR2 (germline): MNHEY, SMNVEV (reference sequence). CDR3 size: 14 residues. The CDR3 here is CASSRLAGAYEQYF. In DNA form, the CDR3 reads TGTGCCAGCAGCAGACTAGCGGGGGCCTACGAGCAGTACTTC.

The CDR3 sequence: CASSPNTDTQYF. CDR3 coding DNA: TGTGCCAGCAGCCCAAACACAGATACGCAGTATTTT. The rearrangement uses TRBV27 and TRBJ2-3; D unresolved. The ends were cut back, 6 bases at V and 2 bases at J, with 6 bases in the middle. Germline CDR1 and CDR2: MNHEY and SMNVEV (reference sequence). The CDR3 contains 12 residues.

This clone was detected many times. The chain combines TRBV6-5 with TRBJ2-7, with D perhaps TRBD1 (6 bases). The CDR3 length is 14 residues. V was shortened by 5 bases and J by 6 bases, with 17 bases between the two germline ends. Germline values: CDR1 MNHEY, CDR2 SVGAGI. The DNA of the CDR3 is TGTGCCAGCAGTCCAGGGGCGCGAGGGGGCGAGCAGTACTTC. Its translation is CASSPGARGGEQYF.

V gene TRBV5-6 combines with J gene TRBJ1-1; D call uncertain. Germline CDR1 SGHDT, CDR2 YYEEEE. The CDR3 totals 13 residues. V was shortened by 0 bases and J by 3 bases, with 6 bases between the two germline ends. CDR3 sequence reads: CASSLAEDTEAFF. CDR3 bases: TGTGCCAGCAGCTTGGCCGAGGACACTGAAGCTTTCTTT. The whole variable domain, filled in from reference TRBV5-6 and TRBJ1-1, reads DAGVTQSPTHLIKTRGQQVTLRCSPKSGHDTVSWYQQALGQGPQFIFQYYEEEERQRGNFPDRFSGHQFPNYSSELNVNALLLGDSALYLCASSLAEDTEAFFGQGTRLTVV.

The CDR3 sequence is CASSSTRANVLTF. The CDR3 DNA reads TGTGCCAGCAGTTCGACTAGGGCCAACGTCCTGACTTTC. This chain links TRBV27 with TRBJ2-6, with D perhaps matching TRBD2 (5 bases). CDR3 size: 13 residues. CDR1 and CDR2 from the germline V gene are MNHEY and SMNVEV (reference sequence). The V and J ends lost 4 bases and 5 bases respectively, with 6 bases between them.

A word on this clone: Additional DNA sequences in this sample encode the identical CDR3. This sequence joins TRBV19 and TRBJ2-3; TRBD2 matches at 13 bases. This CDR3 is built from 17 residues. Per germline, CDR1 LNHDA and CDR2 SQIVND (reference sequence). V shed 3 bases and J 3 bases; nucleotides not matched to a gene: 6. This chain's CDR3 is CASSILLAGGPTDTQYF. DNA for the CDR3: TGTGCCAGTAGTATTTTACTAGCGGGAGGGCCAACAGATACGCAGTATTTT.

This clone was observed a handful of times. The chain combines TRBV2 with TRBJ2-7, with 9 bases fitting TRBD2. The CDR3 totals 13 residues. The V gene's germline CDR1 is SNHLY and CDR2 FYNNEI. Germline trimming cut 7 bases from V and 3 bases from J; bases unmatched to any gene: 4. The CDR3 DNA sequence: TGTGCCAGCATGCGGGAGGGCCTCTACGAGCAGTACTTC. This sequence encodes CASMREGLYEQYF.

The chain carries TRBV5-5 and TRBJ1-6; a weak D match, TRBD1 (5 bases). V was trimmed by 0 bases and J by 7 bases, leaving 11 bases between them. CDR3 length: 15 amino acids. CDR1 and CDR2 from the germline V gene are SGHKS and YYEKEE (reference sequence). CDR3 loop: CASSLGSGYNSPLHF. As DNA, the CDR3 is TGTGCCAGCAGCTTGGGTTCAGGGTACAATTCACCCCTCCACTTT.

This rearrangement joins TRBV7-2 to TRBJ1-3, with TRBD1 matching 11 bases. CDR1 is SGHTA, CDR2 FQGNSA, per germline. The length of the CDR3 is 15 residues. Unmatched junction bases numbered 1, after V lost 3 bases and J lost 3 bases. In nucleotides, the CDR3 is TGTGCCAGCAGCTTGGACAGGGGGCTTGGAAACACCATATATTTT. Translating gives CASSLDRGLGNTIYF.

The chain uses TRBV25-1 and TRBJ2-1; D might be TRBD2 (6 bases). The CDR3 is made up of 15 amino acids. CDR1 and CDR2 (germline): MGHDK, SYGVNS. The V gene lost 0 bases and the J gene lost 5 bases, with 11 bases spanning the gap. CDR3 sequence (DNA): TGTGCCAGCAGTGAATATGTCGGGAGAGACAATGAGCAGTTCTTC. Protein sequence: CASSEYVGRDNEQFF.

This chain uses TRBV9 with TRBJ2-3; 9 bases match TRBD2. The ends lost 0 bases at V and 8 bases at J; junction bases unmatched: 7. CDR3 length: 15 amino acids. Germline V gene sequence: CDR1 SGDLS, CDR2 YYNGEE. This CDR3 reads CASSVGVAGDVTQYF. CDR3 bases: TGTGCCAGCAGCGTAGGGGTAGCGGGAGATGTTACGCAGTATTTT.

The chain carries TRBV4-2 and TRBJ2-3; 12 bases align to TRBD2. Germline V gives CDR1 LGHNA, CDR2 YNFKEQ. This CDR3 has 18 amino acids. Trimming removed 0 bases from V and 2 bases from J; junction bases left unmatched: 6. The CDR3 DNA reads as TGTGCCAGCAGCCAAGAGGCTAGCGGGAGGGGAAACACAGATACGCAGTATTTT. Its translation: CASSQEASGRGNTDTQYF.

This clone has a handful of counts. The chain combines TRBV28 with TRBJ2-7, with TRBD1 identical over 7 bases. This CDR3 is built from 16 residues. Germline CDR1 and CDR2: MDHEN and SYDVKM. The trim removed 4 bases at V and 5 bases at J, leaving 14 bases unmatched. The DNA for the CDR3 is TGTGCCAGCAGTTCGCAACAGGGGTGGGAGAAGAACGAGCAGTACTTC. It yields the protein CASSSQQGWEKNEQYF.

The CDR3 DNA follows: TGTGCCAGCAGTCGGACTAGCGCTACCTACGAGCAGTACTTC. Its protein product is CASSRTSATYEQYF. This chain connects TRBV6-2 or TRBV6-3 to TRBJ2-5, with 9 bases aligning to TRBD2. The DNA end is more similar to TRBJ2-7, so the J call may be wrong. Germline CDR1 MNHEY, CDR2 SVGEGT. CDR3 length equals 14 residues.

CDR3 in amino acids: CASSLGPGTANNQPQHF. The DNA for the CDR3 is TGCGCCAGCAGCTTGGGACCCGGGACAGCGAACAATCAGCCCCAGCATTTT. The chain joins TRBV5-1 to TRBJ1-5; 7 bases map to TRBD1. V shed 0 bases, J shed 3 bases, and the junction held 9 bases outside the gene matches. Germline-derived CDR1 and CDR2 are SGHRS and YFSETQ. This CDR3 is 17 amino acids long.

This clone has only one observation. This chain uses TRBV6-2 or TRBV6-3 with TRBJ2-7, with 7 bases that match TRBD1. Trimming removed 5 bases from V and 5 bases from J; junction bases left unmatched: 9. The CDR3 runs 14 residues. Looked up from germline, CDR1 is MNHEY and CDR2 is SVGEGT. The CDR3 spells CASSRQGRVNEQYF. The CDR3 DNA follows: TGTGCCAGCAGTCGACAGGGACGGGTTAACGAGCAGTACTTC.

The V gene is TRBV4-2, the J gene TRBJ1-5; D not resolved. With 1 base removed from V and 9 bases from J, the gap between germline ends came to 16 bases. The CDR3 runs 15 residues. CDR1 and CDR2 from the germline V gene are LGHNA and YNFKEQ. The CDR3 DNA reads as TGTGCCAGCAGCCAAGGAAGTTTGGAAGCGGGGCCCCAGCATTTT. Protein product: CASSQGSLEAGPQHF.

The chain recombines TRBV28 with TRBJ2-7, with a weak D call TRBD1 (6 bases). Between the trimmed V and J ends, which lost 6 bases and 4 bases, there was a span of 25 bases. Per the germline V gene, CDR1 is MDHEN and CDR2 is SYDVKM. The CDR3 is made up of 17 amino acids. The CDR3 DNA is TGTGCCAGCAGACGACCTTTGACAGGACCCTCGGGATACGAGCAGTACTTC. Its translation is CASRRPLTGPSGYEQYF.

This chain connects TRBV7-2 to TRBJ2-7; 11 bases match TRBD2. J was trimmed by 9 bases and V by 0 bases; bases with no gene match: 7. This CDR3 is 15 amino acids long. Germline lookup yields CDR1 SGHTA and CDR2 FQGNSA. The CDR3 DNA follows: TGTGCCAGCAGCTTAGCGGGTAGCGGGAGGGCCGGGCAGTACTTC. This encodes CASSLAGSGRAGQYF.

V is TRBV4-1 and J is TRBJ1-3; no definite D call. Germline V lookup: CDR1 MGHRA, CDR2 YSYEKL. The CDR3 length is 14 residues. Between the trimmed V and J ends, which lost 6 bases and 0 bases, there was a span of 9 bases. The CDR3 reads CASRGGRSGNTIYF. The CDR3 DNA sequence: TGCGCCAGCAGGGGAGGGCGCTCTGGAAACACCATATATTTT.

J is TRBJ1-5 and V is TRBV3-1 (or the pseudogene TRBV3-2), with D tentatively TRBD1 (6 bases). V lost 4 bases and J 7 bases, leaving 14 bases between the germline ends. The CDR3 is 14 residues long. Looked up from germline, CDR1 is LGHDT and CDR2 is YNNKEL (reference sequence). This CDR3 is CASSLIQGGQPQHF. Written as DNA, the CDR3 is TGTGCCAGCAGCCTAATACAGGGAGGGCAGCCCCAGCATTTT.

In nucleotides, the CDR3 is TGTGCCAGCTCCGACGCGGGGGCCTACAATGAGCAGTTCTTC. It is translated as CASSDAGAYNEQFF. The chain carries TRBV18 and TRBJ2-1; 7 positions match TRBD2. Germline V gene lookup returns CDR1 KGHSH and CDR2 LQKENI. There are 14 residues in the CDR3. Losses at the gene ends were 6 bases for V and 2 bases for J; bases not matched to a gene: 4. The full variable domain, with the rest looked up from reference TRBV18 and TRBJ2-1, is NAGVMQNPRHLVRRRGQEARLRCSPMKGHSHVYWYRQLPEEGLKFMVYLQKENIIDESGMPKERFSAEFPKEGPSILRIQQVVRGDSAAYFCASSDAGAYNEQFFGPGTRLTVL.